This T cell receptor (beta chain) was captured in a study of identical twins. Each CDR3 protein is one row after TCRdb ran MiXCR on the 5' RACE reads. Of about 470,000 distinct CDR3 sequences in the sample, less than 25% are singletons; the top ten hold 2.5% to 3.5%. Unmatched junction bases numbered 9, after V lost 7 bases and J lost 3 bases. CDR3 length: 16 amino acids. The germline gives CDR1 SGDLS, CDR2 YYNGEE. This same sample was also part of a study on T cells expressing NK-cell markers.

The rearrangement joins TRBV9 to TRBJ1-3, with 11 bases that match TRBD1. The specimen was CD4+ T cells sorted from blood. This clonotype originated in a woman aged 18 to 35 in good health. The CDR3 nucleotides are TGTGCCAGCGGGACAGGGGGAGGTTTAGGTGGAAACACCATATATTTT. Amino acid sequence: CASGTGGGLGGNTIYF. Full variable domain (remainder filled in from reference TRBV9 and TRBJ1-3): DSGVTQTPKHLITATGQRVTLRCSPRSGDLSVYWYQQSLDQGLQFLIQYYNGEERAKGNILERFSAQQFPDLHSELNLSSLELGDSALYFCASGTGGGLGGNTIYFGEGSWLTVV.